Following are 18 T cell receptor beta chains from one sample sequenced in a study of T cell changes during pregnancy in multiple sclerosis. The protocol was immunoSEQ multiplex PCR, while the TCRdb copy is restricted to in-frame clones and leaves out a portion. Of approximately 89,000 clones listed, 94% are singletons. The source material was peripheral blood, sampled after pregnancy. Every receptor here comes from a female donor in good health, enrolled as a control in a pregnancy study.

The V gene is TRBV7-6, the J gene TRBJ2-2, with 7 positions matching TRBD2. This CDR3 has 13 amino acids. Per germline, CDR1 SGHVS and CDR2 FNYEAQ. V shed 3 bases and J 6 bases; nucleotides not matched to a gene: 1. Here the CDR3 DNA reads TGTGCCAGCAGCTTGGCGGGAGCCGGGGAGCTGTTTTTT. Translation gives CASSLAGAGELFF.

The chain is built from TRBV5-5 and TRBJ2-7; 8 nucleotides align to TRBD2. Germline V CDR1 and CDR2: SGHKS, YYEKEE (reference sequence). The CDR3 covers 16 residues. Trimming removed 0 bases from V and 4 bases from J; junction bases left unmatched: 9. CDR3 DNA: TGTGCCAGCAGCTTGGAGTGGATTAGCGGGACGTACGAGCAGTACTTC. Its protein is CASSLEWISGTYEQYF.

The chain carries TRBV6-5 and TRBJ2-7, with TRBD1 matching 7 bases. Trimming at V came to 5 bases and at J to 6 bases, leaving 10 bases not matched to a gene. The CDR3 extends over 14 amino acids. Germline loops: CDR1 MNHEY, CDR2 SVGAGI. CDR3 nucleotide sequence: TGTGCCAGCAGTAGGACAGGATCAGCCGGCGAGCAGTACTTC. Protein: CASSRTGSAGEQYF.

The DNA for the CDR3 is TGTGCCAGCAGTGGACAGGGAGTCGGCTACAATGAGCAGTTCTTC. It specifies CASSGQGVGYNEQFF. The chain has TRBV2 and TRBJ2-1; 7 nucleotides match TRBD1. The germline CDR1 and CDR2 sequences are SNHLY and FYNNEI. Trimming at V came to 4 bases and at J to 3 bases, leaving 6 bases not matched to a gene. The CDR3 runs 15 residues.

V and J are TRBV7-9 and TRBJ1-1; TRBD1 matches at 8 bases. The trim removed 5 bases at V and 6 bases at J, leaving 8 bases unmatched. CDR1 is SEHNR, CDR2 FQNEAQ, per germline (reference sequence). The length of the CDR3 is 14 residues. The CDR3 sequence is CASSLRTGIAEAFF. CDR3 coding DNA: TGTGCCAGCAGCCTACGGACAGGGATAGCTGAAGCTTTCTTT.

J is TRBJ2-7 and V is TRBV27; 7 nucleotides align to TRBD2. This CDR3 spans 15 amino acids. V was pared by 3 bases and J by 6 bases, with 11 bases of the junction left unmatched. Germline CDR1 reads MNHEY; CDR2 reads SMNVEV (reference sequence). CDR3 in DNA: TGTGCCAGCAGTTTGTCTCCGGGGGGAAATGGCGAGCAGTACTTC. Protein: CASSLSPGGNGEQYF.

The rearrangement joins TRBV5-1 to TRBJ1-1, with TRBD1 as a possible D gene (6 bases). Germline V CDR1 and CDR2: SGHRS, YFSETQ. The CDR3 loop spans 15 amino acids. Deletions cut 3 bases from V and 4 bases from J, with 16 bases between. The CDR3 DNA sequence: TGCGCCAGCAGCTGGGGGGCGGGGGGAGGCACTGAAGCTTTCTTT. This translates into CASSWGAGGGTEAFF.

V usage is TRBV5-4 and J usage is TRBJ1-1; 10 bases align to TRBD1. This CDR3 is built from 16 residues. Germline V gives CDR1 SGHNT, CDR2 YYREEE (reference sequence). The V gene end was trimmed by 3 bases and the J gene end by 0 bases; junction bases not matched to a gene: 5. The CDR3 bases are TGTGCCAGCAGCTGGGGGGGACAGGGGATGAACACTGAAGCTTTCTTT. It specifies CASSWGGQGMNTEAFF.

V is TRBV5-1 and J is TRBJ1-1; no clear D gene. The germline gives CDR1 SGHRS, CDR2 YFSETQ. V was clipped by 0 bases and J by 5 bases, with 11 bases between them. This CDR3 has 14 amino acids. The CDR3 loop is CASSLVGAGTEAFF. The CDR3 DNA is TGCGCCAGCAGCTTGGTAGGCGCGGGAACTGAAGCTTTCTTT.

The CDR3 protein is CASTPRGQGNTGELFF. CDR3 coding DNA: TGTGCCAGTACCCCCCGGGGACAGGGGAACACCGGGGAGCTGTTTTTT. V is TRBV19 and J is TRBJ2-2, with 9 bases matching TRBD1. The trim removed 7 bases at V and 1 base at J, leaving 7 bases unmatched. The germline V gene encodes CDR1 LNHDA and CDR2 SQIVND (reference sequence). There are 16 residues in the CDR3. The whole variable domain, filled in from reference TRBV19 and TRBJ2-2, reads DGGITQSPKYLFRKEGQNVTLSCEQNLNHDAMYWYRQDPGQGLRLIYYSQIVNDFQKGDIAEGYSVSREKKESFPLTVTSAQKNPTAFYLCASTPRGQGNTGELFFGEGSRLTVL.

The chain combines TRBV10-3 with TRBJ2-3; 12 bases are shared with TRBD2. The CDR3 is 16 amino acids. The trim removed 4 bases at V and 4 bases at J, leaving 6 bases unmatched. The germline V gene encodes CDR1 ENHRY and CDR2 SYGVKD. The chain's CDR3 is CAISGGTSGRSDTQYF. The CDR3 DNA is TGTGCCATCAGTGGGGGTACTAGCGGGAGGTCAGATACGCAGTATTTT.

As for this clone: A junction end diverges from the germline sequence, so it may reflect a read error. The CDR3 nucleotides are TGTGCCAGTAGTGCGGCTAGCGGGAATAAGGCCTACGAGCAGTACTTC. It codes for CASSAASGNKAYEQYF. The chain employs TRBV2 and TRBJ2-7, with TRBD2 matching over 9 bases. The CDR3 has 16 amino acids. The germline V gene encodes CDR1 SNHLY and CDR2 FYNNEI.

The chain combines TRBV2 with TRBJ2-1, with 7 positions matching TRBD2. J lost 4 bases, V lost 8 bases, and 8 bases had no gene match. Germline V gives CDR1 SNHLY, CDR2 FYNNEI. The CDR3 length is 14 residues. For the CDR3, the DNA is TGTGCCAGCGTGCAACTAGCGTCTTACAATGAGCAGTTCTTC. This translates into CASVQLASYNEQFF. Complete variable domain (other parts from reference TRBV2 and TRBJ2-1): EPEVTQTPSHQVTQMGQEVILRCVPISNHLYFYWYRQILGQKVEFLVSFYNNEISEKSEIFDDQFSVERPDGSNFTLKIRSTKLEDSAMYFCASVQLASYNEQFFGPGTRLTVL.

V gene TRBV7-2 combines with J gene TRBJ2-7; D is uncertain. Trimming took 3 bases from V and 7 from J, leaving 10 bases between them. CDR1 SGHTA and CDR2 FQGNSA come from the germline V gene. The CDR3 loop spans 12 amino acids. CDR3 coding DNA: TGTGCCAGCAGCTTCTCCTTGAGTGAGCAGTACTTC. The encoded protein is CASSFSLSEQYF.

V is TRBV28 and J is TRBJ1-2; no reliable D call. CDR1 MDHEN and CDR2 SYDVKM come from the germline V gene. The CDR3 length is 12 residues. Trimming stripped 4 bases from V and 8 bases from J, with 11 bases between. The CDR3 loop is CASSWTGRGYTF. The CDR3 bases are TGTGCCAGCAGTTGGACGGGGAGAGGCTACACCTTC.

The gene calls are TRBV7-8 and TRBJ2-3; D gene uncertain. CDR3 length equals 13 residues. V was cut by 5 bases and J by 0 bases, with 6 bases left in between. Germline V lookup: CDR1 SGHVS, CDR2 FQNEAQ. CDR3 DNA sequence: TGTGCCAGCAGCCTCCTTAGCACAGATACGCAGTATTTT. Translation: CASSLLSTDTQYF. The whole variable domain, filled in from reference TRBV7-8 and TRBJ2-3, reads GAGVSQSPRYKVAKRGQDVALRCDPISGHVSLFWYQQALGQGPEFLTYFQNEAQLDKSGLPSDRFFAERPEGSVSTLKIQRTQQEDSAVYLCASSLLSTDTQYFGPGTRLTVL.

DNA for the CDR3: TGCGCCAGCAGCCAAGATGGGGGGAGGCTGGCTGGAAACACCATATATTTT. Translation: CASSQDGGRLAGNTIYF. This rearrangement joins TRBV4-1 to TRBJ1-3, with TRBD1 as a possible D gene (5 bases). Germline-derived CDR1 and CDR2 are MGHRA and YSYEKL. Trimming stripped 0 bases from V and 2 bases from J, with 14 bases between. The CDR3 is made up of 17 amino acids.

This rearrangement joins TRBV11-2 to TRBJ2-1; 11 nucleotides line up with TRBD2. The CDR3 extends over 15 amino acids. Germline V gene lookup returns CDR1 SGHAT and CDR2 FQNNGV. The junction had 4 bases not matched to a gene; V was cut back by 1 base and J by 8 bases. CDR3 coding DNA: TGTGCCAGCAGCTTAGTAGCGGGAGGGCCCCATGAGCAGTTCTTC. It specifies CASSLVAGGPHEQFF.